Each of the 12 T cell receptor beta chains below was sequenced from the same sample in a study of cytomegalovirus exposure and HLA in healthy donors. The PCR used 60 Vbeta and 13 Jbeta primers. Data came from immunoSEQ multiplex PCR; TCRdb stores just in-frame clones and leaves some out. The table lists fewer than 200,000 clones, approximately 79% of them singletons. Sequenced input: PBMCs. These receptors were collected from a man aged 35 to 55 in good health and CMV-seronegative.

This sequence joins TRBV5-1 and TRBJ1-1, with 7 positions matching TRBD1. CDR1 is SGHRS and CDR2 is YFSETQ in the germline V gene. The CDR3 totals 15 residues. V trimming: 2 bases; J trimming: 1 base; junction bases outside the gene matches: 5. The CDR3 DNA is TGCGCCAGCAGCTTACGACAGGGAACGAACACTGAAGCTTTCTTT. Amino acid sequence: CASSLRQGTNTEAFF.

The chain employs TRBV5-1 and TRBJ2-2; TRBD2 aligns across 7 bases. With 2 bases clipped from V and 1 base from J, the junction kept 8 bases outside the gene matches. From germline, CDR1 is SGHRS and CDR2 YFSETQ. This CDR3 contains 17 residues. CDR3 DNA: TGCGCCAGCAGCTTAGGACTAGTCCTAATGAACACCGGGGAGCTGTTTTTT. Translation: CASSLGLVLMNTGELFF.

This clone was recorded a few times. V is TRBV2 and J is TRBJ2-5, with 7 positions matching TRBD1. Germline V CDR1 and CDR2: SNHLY, FYNNEI. Germline trimming cut 6 bases from V and 5 bases from J; bases unmatched to any gene: 12. The CDR3 consists of 15 residues. The chain's CDR3 is CASRGGQGVIETQYF. The CDR3 nucleotides are TGTGCCAGCAGAGGGGGCCAGGGGGTTATCGAGACCCAGTACTTC.

The chain has TRBV2 and TRBJ1-3; 7 nucleotides align to TRBD1. CDR3 length: 12 residues. Trimming took 8 bases from V and 4 from J; bases not matched to a gene: 2. The germline CDR1 and CDR2 sequences are SNHLY and FYNNEI. The CDR3 coding sequence is TGTGCCAGCGCACAGGGGGGAAACACCATATATTTT. Amino acids: CASAQGGNTIYF.

The chain links TRBV11-2 to TRBJ2-1; the match to TRBD2 covers 7 bases. There are 14 residues in the CDR3. V lost 5 bases to trimming and J lost 9 bases; unmatched junction nucleotides: 10. CDR1 and CDR2 from the germline V gene are SGHAT and FQNNGV. CDR3 in amino acids: CASSPGVRGTEQFF. The DNA for the CDR3 is TGTGCCAGCAGCCCGGGCGTGCGGGGGACTGAGCAGTTCTTC.

The CDR3 coding sequence is TGCGCCAGCAGCCAATCCTTTACAGGTGCGGAGACCCAGTACTTC. Encoded protein: CASSQSFTGAETQYF. The chain joins TRBV4-3 to TRBJ2-5; D may be TRBD1 (5 bases). The CDR3 spans 15 residues. The V end lost 2 bases, the J end lost 5 bases, and 15 bases lay between the germline ends. Germline CDR1 LGHNA, CDR2 YSLEER.

A word on this clone: Other DNA sequences of this sample code for an identical CDR3. J is TRBJ2-1 and V is TRBV10-3, with D unclear. Trimming stripped 3 bases from V and 7 bases from J, with 4 bases between. Germline CDR1 is ENHRY and CDR2 is SYGVKD. This CDR3 is built from 11 residues. This CDR3 is CAISDLNEQFF. DNA for the CDR3: TGTGCCATCAGTGACCTTAATGAGCAGTTCTTC.

The chain uses TRBV6-5 and TRBJ2-1; D is unresolved. CDR3 length equals 12 residues. Germline V gene data show CDR1 as MNHEY and CDR2 as SVGAGI. Trimming stripped 7 bases from V and 5 bases from J, with 9 bases between. CDR3 sequence reads: CASTPRNNEQFF. The CDR3 nucleotides read TGTGCCAGCACTCCTAGAAACAATGAGCAGTTCTTC.

The rearrangement links TRBV6-1 to TRBJ2-3; 11 bases fit TRBD2. This CDR3 region has 15 residues. The germline V gene has CDR1 MNHNS and CDR2 SASEGT. Unmatched junction bases numbered 3, after V lost 6 bases and J lost 1 base. Here the CDR3 reads CASRKLAGGTDTQYF. CDR3 nucleotides: TGTGCCAGCAGGAAACTAGCGGGGGGCACAGATACGCAGTATTTT.

CDR3 region: CASNQGGFAYEQYF. The CDR3 DNA follows: TGCGCCAGCAACCAAGGGGGCTTTGCCTACGAGCAGTACTTC. V is TRBV5-1 and J is TRBJ2-7; 7 bases agree with TRBD1. Germline loops: CDR1 SGHRS, CDR2 YFSETQ. The ends lost 6 bases at V and 2 bases at J; junction bases unmatched: 8. This CDR3 is built from 14 residues.

In its sample, this clone was seen a few times. The chain employs TRBV28 and TRBJ1-3, with a possible D match to TRBD1 (5 bases). Per the germline V gene, CDR1 is MDHEN and CDR2 is SYDVKM. This CDR3 is built from 14 residues. V shed 8 bases and J shed 3 bases, with 14 bases lying between them. The CDR3 reads CASCRGGVGNTIYF. CDR3 nucleotides: TGTGCCAGCTGTCGTGGGGGGGTTGGAAACACCATATATTTT.

This chain connects TRBV4-1 to TRBJ2-5; 13 bases align to TRBD2. The J call may be faulty, since TRBJ2-7 better matches the DNA end. Germline lookup yields CDR1 MGHRA and CDR2 YSYEKL. This CDR3 comprises 16 residues. The chain's CDR3 is CASRARTSGSSYEQYF. CDR3 nucleotides: TGCGCCAGCAGGGCTAGGACTAGCGGGAGTTCCTACGAGCAGTACTTC.